This T cell receptor beta chain comes out of a study of cytomegalovirus exposure and HLA in healthy donors. Across the whole study: Earlier work reported 90 million to 120 million unique TCR beta sequences from 150 million to 200 million T cells.

General study results and limits: The study recorded over 150 TCR beta chains that were cytomegalovirus-associated.

Nominally healthy donors provided the samples, though records likely missed some immune exposures. This CDR3 spans 14 amino acids. The germline V and J ends were trimmed by 7 bases and 0 bases, with 13 bases remaining between them. Germline lookup yields CDR1 MNHNS and CDR2 SASEGT. In the case of this clone: The target antigen is unknown.

The PCR was carried out with 60 Vbeta primers and 13 Jbeta primers. Authors' processing steps: The authors later counted 70 million to 85 million unique TCR beta chains, 9.5 million to 13 million of them shared. Sequencing was performed with immunoSEQ multiplex PCR; in TCRdb, only in-frame clones are kept and a portion is missing. Clonal size and the V and J genes are those of that table, whereas D and trimming came from the DNA. Of roughly 130,000 clones detected, approximately 69% appear once; the ten largest clones hold approximately 7%. The sample consisted of PBMCs. This TCR came from a man between 40 and 49 years old in good health and CMV-seropositive. The chain has TRBV6-1 and TRBJ2-7, with D perhaps matching TRBD1 (6 bases). DNA of the CDR3: TGTGCCAGCAAACCGACAGGCTACTCCTACGAGCAGTACTTC. It yields the protein CASKPTGYSYEQYF.